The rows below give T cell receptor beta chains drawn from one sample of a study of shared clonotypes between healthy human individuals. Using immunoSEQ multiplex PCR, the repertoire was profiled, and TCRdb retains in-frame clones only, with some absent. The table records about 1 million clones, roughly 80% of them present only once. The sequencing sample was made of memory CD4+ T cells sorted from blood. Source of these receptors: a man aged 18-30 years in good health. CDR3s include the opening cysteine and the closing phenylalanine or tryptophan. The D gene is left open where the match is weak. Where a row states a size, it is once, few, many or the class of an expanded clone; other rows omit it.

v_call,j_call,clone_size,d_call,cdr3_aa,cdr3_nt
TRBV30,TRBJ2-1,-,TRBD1,CASKTGTYNEQFF,TGTGCCTCGAAGACAGGGACCTACAATGAGCAGTTCTTC
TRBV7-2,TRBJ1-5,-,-,CASSLDGGSNQPQHF,TGTGCCAGCAGCTTAGACGGGGGAAGCAATCAGCCCCAGCATTTT
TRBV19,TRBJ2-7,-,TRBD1,CASSTGQGRAYEQYF,TGTGCCAGTAGTACCGGACAGGGCCGGGCCTACGAGCAGTACTTC
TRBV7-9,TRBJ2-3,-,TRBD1,CASSPRQGAITDTQYF,TGTGCCAGCAGCCCCCGACAGGGGGCGATTACAGATACGCAGTATTTT
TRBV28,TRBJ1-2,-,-,CASRGTVYGYTF,TGTGCCAGCAGGGGGACGGTCTATGGCTACACCTTC
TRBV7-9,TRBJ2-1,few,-,CASSQGQGGRNEQFF,TGTGCCAGCAGCCAAGGACAGGGCGGGAGGAATGAGCAGTTCTTC
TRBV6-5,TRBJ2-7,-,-,CASRKGGRYEQYF,TGTGCCAGCAGAAAGGGGGGGCGCTACGAGCAGTACTTC
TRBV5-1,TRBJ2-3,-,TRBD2,CASSMVRREEDTQYF,TGCGCCAGCAGCATGGTAAGGCGGGAGGAGGATACGCAGTATTTT
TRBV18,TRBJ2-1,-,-,CASSPAGYNEQFF,TGTGCCAGCTCACCGGCGGGATACAATGAGCAGTTCTTC
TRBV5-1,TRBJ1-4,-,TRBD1,CASSLVPAGGSEKLFF,TGCGCCAGCAGCTTGGTGCCGGCAGGGGGAAGTGAAAAACTGTTTTTT
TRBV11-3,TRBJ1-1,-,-,CASSLDGDARQAFF,TGTGCCAGCAGCTTAGACGGTGATGCGCGCCAAGCTTTCTTT
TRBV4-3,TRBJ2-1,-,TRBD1,CASSQGPGTVFEQFF,TGCGCCAGCAGCCAAGGCCCCGGGACAGTGTTTGAGCAGTTCTTC
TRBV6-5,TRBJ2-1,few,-,CASSYGGYNEQFF,TGTGCCAGCAGTTACGGGGGTTACAATGAGCAGTTCTTC
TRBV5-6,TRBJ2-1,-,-,CASSLVTTGILSYNEQFF,TGTGCCAGCAGCTTGGTAACGACCGGGATTCTCTCCTACAATGAGCAGTTCTTC
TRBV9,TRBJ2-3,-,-,CASSVAGRVRTDTQYF,TGTGCCAGCAGCGTAGCAGGGAGAGTCCGGACAGATACGCAGTATTTT
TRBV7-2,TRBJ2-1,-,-,CASSLQGGSDEQFF,TGTGCCAGCAGCTTACAAGGGGGGTCTGATGAGCAGTTCTTC
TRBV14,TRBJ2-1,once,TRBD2,CASSQTSGRTQQFF,TGTGCCAGCAGCCAGACTAGCGGGAGGACGCAGCAGTTCTTC
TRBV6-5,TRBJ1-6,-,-,CASSLGVYSPLHF,TGTGCCAGCAGTTTAGGGGTTTATTCACCCCTCCACTTT